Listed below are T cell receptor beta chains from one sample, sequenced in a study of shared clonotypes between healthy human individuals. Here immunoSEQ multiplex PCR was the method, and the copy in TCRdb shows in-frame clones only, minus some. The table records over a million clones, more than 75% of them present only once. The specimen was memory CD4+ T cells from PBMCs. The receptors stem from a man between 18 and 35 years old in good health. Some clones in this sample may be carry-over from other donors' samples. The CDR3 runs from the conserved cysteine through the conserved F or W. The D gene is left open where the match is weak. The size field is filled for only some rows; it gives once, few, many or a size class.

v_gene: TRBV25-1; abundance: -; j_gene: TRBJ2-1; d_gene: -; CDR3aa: CASSGGASDRRFF; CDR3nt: TGTGCCAGCAGTGGGGGGGCTAGCGACAGACGGTTCTTC
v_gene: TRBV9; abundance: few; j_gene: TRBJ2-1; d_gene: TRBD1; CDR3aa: CASSTRDRTLTPGEQFF; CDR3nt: TGTGCCAGCAGCACCCGGGACAGAACCCTAACCCCGGGTGAGCAGTTCTTC
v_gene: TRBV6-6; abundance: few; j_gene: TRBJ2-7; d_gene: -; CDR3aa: CASSYGGARIDEQYF; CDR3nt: TGTGCCAGCAGTTACGGGGGCGCACGAATCGACGAGCAGTACTTC
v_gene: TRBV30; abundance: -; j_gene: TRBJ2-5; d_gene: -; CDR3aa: CALTGTAGETQYF; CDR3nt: TGTGCCTTGACTGGGACAGCGGGGGAGACCCAGTACTTC
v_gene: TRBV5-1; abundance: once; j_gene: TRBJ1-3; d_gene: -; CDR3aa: CASSSTTSGNTIYF; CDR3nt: TGCGCCAGCAGTTCAACGACCTCTGGAAACACCATATATTTT
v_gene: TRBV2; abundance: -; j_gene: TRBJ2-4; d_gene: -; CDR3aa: CASSLLDREGNIQYF; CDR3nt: TGTGCCAGCAGTTTACTAGACAGGGAGGGGAACATTCAGTACTTC
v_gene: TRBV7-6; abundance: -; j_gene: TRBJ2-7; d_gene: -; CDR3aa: CASSYTRSEQYF; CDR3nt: TGTGCCAGCAGTTACACTAGGAGCGAGCAGTACTTC
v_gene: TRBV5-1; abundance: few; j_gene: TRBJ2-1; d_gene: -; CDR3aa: CASSSGPSGEQFF; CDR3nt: TGCGCCAGCAGCTCCGGACCCAGCGGTGAGCAGTTCTTC
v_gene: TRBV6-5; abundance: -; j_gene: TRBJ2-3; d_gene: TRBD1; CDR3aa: CASRLQGKPDTQYF; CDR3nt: TGTGCCAGCAGATTACAGGGGAAACCAGATACGCAGTATTTT
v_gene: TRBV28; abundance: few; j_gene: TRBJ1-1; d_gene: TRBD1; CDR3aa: CASSSGTGGGTEAFF; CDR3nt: TGTGCCAGCAGTTCCGGGACAGGGGGTGGGACTGAAGCTTTCTTT
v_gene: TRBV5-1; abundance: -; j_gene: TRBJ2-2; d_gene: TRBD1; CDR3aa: CASNLQGTGELFF; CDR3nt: TGCGCCAGCAACTTACAGGGGACCGGGGAGCTGTTTTTT
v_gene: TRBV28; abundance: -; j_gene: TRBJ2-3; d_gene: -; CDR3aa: CASSLTGSSETDTQYF; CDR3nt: TGTGCCAGCAGCTTAACGGGGTCCTCGGAGACAGATACGCAGTATTTT
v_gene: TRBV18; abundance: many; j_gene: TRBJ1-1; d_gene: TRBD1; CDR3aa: CASSPNRQGFEAFF; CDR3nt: TGTGCCAGCTCACCAAATCGACAGGGATTTGAAGCTTTCTTT
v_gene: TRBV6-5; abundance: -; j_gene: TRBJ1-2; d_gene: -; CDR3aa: CASRPSGNYGYTF; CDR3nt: TGTGCCAGCAGGCCCTCTGGGAACTATGGCTACACCTTC
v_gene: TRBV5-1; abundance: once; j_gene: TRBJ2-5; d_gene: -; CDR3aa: CASSPSGRGETQYF; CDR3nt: TGCGCCAGCAGCCCGAGCGGTCGAGGTGAGACCCAGTACTTC
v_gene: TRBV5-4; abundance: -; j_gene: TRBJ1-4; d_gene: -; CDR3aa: CASSLRTGKGNEKLFF; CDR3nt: TGTGCCAGCAGCTTGAGAACAGGGAAGGGAAATGAAAAACTGTTTTTT
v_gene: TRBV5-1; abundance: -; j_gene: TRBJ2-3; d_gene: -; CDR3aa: CASSLATLGADTQYF; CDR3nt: TGCGCCAGCAGTCTGGCGACACTGGGTGCAGATACGCAGTATTTT
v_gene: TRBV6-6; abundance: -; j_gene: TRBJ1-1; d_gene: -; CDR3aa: CASSFTDLEAFF; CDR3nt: TGTGCCAGCAGTTTTACAGATCTTGAAGCTTTCTTT
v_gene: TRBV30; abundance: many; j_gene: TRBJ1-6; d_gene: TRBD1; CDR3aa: CAWSIGDREAASPLHF; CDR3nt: TGTGCCTGGAGTATCGGGGACAGGGAAGCGGCCTCACCCCTCCACTTT
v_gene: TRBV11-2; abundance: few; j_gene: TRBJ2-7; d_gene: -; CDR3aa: CASSSGRSYEQYF; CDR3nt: TGTGCCAGCAGCTCGGGACGGTCCTACGAGCAGTACTTC
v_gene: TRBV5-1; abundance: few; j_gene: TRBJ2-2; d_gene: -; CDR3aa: CASSLGSVTGELFF; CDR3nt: TGCGCCAGCAGCTTGGGCTCCGTGACCGGGGAGCTGTTTTTT
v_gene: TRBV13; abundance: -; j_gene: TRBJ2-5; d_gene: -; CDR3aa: CASSLAGSQETQYF; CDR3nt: TGTGCCAGCAGCTTAGCCGGGTCCCAAGAGACCCAGTACTTC
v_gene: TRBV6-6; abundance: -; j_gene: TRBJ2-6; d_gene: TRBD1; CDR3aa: CASRDRDAGANVLTF; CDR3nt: TGTGCCAGCAGGGACAGGGATGCTGGGGCCAACGTCCTGACTTTC
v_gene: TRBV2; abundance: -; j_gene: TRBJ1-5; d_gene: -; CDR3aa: CASSGEGSVQPQHF; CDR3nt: TGTGCCAGCAGTGGGGAGGGATCGGTCCAGCCCCAGCATTTT
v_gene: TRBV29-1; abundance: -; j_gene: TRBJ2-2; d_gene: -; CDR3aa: CSVEVPGSTGELFF; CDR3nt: TGCAGCGTTGAAGTTCCGGGGAGCACCGGGGAGCTGTTTTTT
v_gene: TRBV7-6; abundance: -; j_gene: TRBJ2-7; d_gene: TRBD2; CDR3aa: CASSPRGLAGNYEQYF; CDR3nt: TGTGCCAGCAGCCCAAGAGGACTAGCGGGGAACTACGAGCAGTACTTC
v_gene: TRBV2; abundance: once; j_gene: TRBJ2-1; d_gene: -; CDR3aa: CASSYTEGGEQFF; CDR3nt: TGTGCCAGCAGCTATACCGAAGGGGGTGAGCAGTTCTTC
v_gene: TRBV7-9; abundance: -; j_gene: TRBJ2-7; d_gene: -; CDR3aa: CASSHLVDEQYF; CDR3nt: TGTGCCAGCAGCCATCTTGTCGACGAGCAGTACTTC
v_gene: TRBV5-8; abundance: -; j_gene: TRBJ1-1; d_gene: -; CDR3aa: CASSPHRAGLAFF; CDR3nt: TGTGCCAGCAGCCCTCACAGGGCCGGGTTAGCTTTCTTT
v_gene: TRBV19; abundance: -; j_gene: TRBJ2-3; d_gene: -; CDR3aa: CASSKGPGSTDTQYF; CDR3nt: TGTGCCAGTAGTAAAGGGCCAGGGAGCACAGATACGCAGTATTTT
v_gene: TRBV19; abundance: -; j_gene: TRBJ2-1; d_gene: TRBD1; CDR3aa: CASSWDRAYNEQFF; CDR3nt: TGTGCCAGTAGTTGGGACAGGGCCTACAATGAGCAGTTCTTC
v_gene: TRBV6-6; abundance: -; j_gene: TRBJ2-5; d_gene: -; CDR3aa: CASSYAGPQETQYF; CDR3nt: TGTGCCAGCAGTTACGCAGGGCCCCAAGAGACCCAGTACTTC